This T cell receptor (beta chain) was identified in a study of lymphopenia after photon versus proton radiotherapy (dated by TCRdb to between 2017 and 2020). In terms of the full investigation: Photon and proton radiation therapy were compared by the study for their immunological effects in patients with gastrointestinal tumors who developed high-grade lymphopenia. The study aimed to characterize how the two radiation modalities differ in their impact on the immune system. The 20 patients in the cohort had gastrointestinal tumors, were treated with either photon or proton therapy, and subsequently developed lymphopenia.

As to this clone: Its binding antigen is unknown. No base-level quality is on record; no much larger clone is a single base apart.

The library was made by the immunoSEQ multiplex PCR assay. T cell repertoires were profiled with deep sequencing of rearranged TCR beta loci together with multiparametric flow cytometry. TCRdb limited this immuneACCESS table to in-frame rearrangements with V and J called. A share of clones is missing; checked studies link under half to unresolved V genes, and the rest is unexplained. Within this sample are around 42,000 clones, with 85% of them counted one time only. Jointly, the top ten make up about 2% of the sample. The full study reports these points: After the lymphocyte count nadir, oligoclonal expansion, especially of CD8+ Temra cells, was observed in photon-treated repertoires, and the drop in diversity was driven by this expansion. Relative stability during treatment was observed in proton-treated patients, whereas loss of naive T cells and TCR diversity and gain of effector/memory populations were observed in photon-treated patients. Across the cohort, an inverse correlation was found between a larger post-nadir drop in TCR diversity and overall survival time among patients who died. The survival association was assessed only in patients who died, and better survival with proton therapy was presented by the authors as a possibility rather than a demonstrated result.

The germline ends are 13 bases apart after V is trimmed by 5 bases and J by 0 bases. Measured from the cysteine to the phenylalanine, the CDR3 is 15 residues long. Just the 45-base CDR3 DNA is kept, in frame starting at base 1. Looking up the germline V gene yields CDR1 SGHTA and CDR2 FQGNSA. The sequences come from peripheral blood, collected from a patient treated with photon-based radiotherapy. The clonotype originates from a man between 40 and 49 years old with gastric cancer. The receptor chain draws on TRBV7-2 and TRBJ1-1, and TRBD1 may be the D gene, going by 5 matching bases. The CDR3 here reads CASSPGGPMNTEAFF. The DNA reads as follows: TGTGCCAGCAGCCCGGGGGGTCCGATGAACACTGAAGCTTTCTTT.